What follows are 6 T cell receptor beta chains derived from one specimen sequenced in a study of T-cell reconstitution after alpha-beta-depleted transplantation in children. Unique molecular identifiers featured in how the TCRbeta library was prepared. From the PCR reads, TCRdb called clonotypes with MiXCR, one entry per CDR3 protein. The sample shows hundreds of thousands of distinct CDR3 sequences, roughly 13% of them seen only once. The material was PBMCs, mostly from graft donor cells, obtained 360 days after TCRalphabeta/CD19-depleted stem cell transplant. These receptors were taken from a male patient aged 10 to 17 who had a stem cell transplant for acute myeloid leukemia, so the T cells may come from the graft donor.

CDR3 protein: CSVGKGLGQTGPEAFF. In nucleotides, the CDR3 is TGCAGCGTTGGAAAAGGGCTCGGTCAGACAGGGCCTGAAGCTTTCTTT. The J gene is TRBJ1-1, the V gene TRBV29-1; 7 bases are a match to TRBD1. V lost 4 bases to trimming and J lost 6 bases; unmatched junction nucleotides: 17. The germline V gene has CDR1 SQVTM and CDR2 ANQGSEA. This CDR3 has 16 residues.

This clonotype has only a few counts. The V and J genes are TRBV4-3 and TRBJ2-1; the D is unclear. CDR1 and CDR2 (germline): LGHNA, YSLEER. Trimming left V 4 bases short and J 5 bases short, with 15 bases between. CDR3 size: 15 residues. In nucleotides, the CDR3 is TGCGCCAGCAGCCGGGGTAGTAGCTTCCACAATGAGCAGTTCTTC. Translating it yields CASSRGSSFHNEQFF.

DNA for the CDR3: TGTGCCAGCAGCTTATTCCCTTTAGCGGAGGAGGGGATGGGCACAGATACGCAGTATTTT. This gives the protein CASSLFPLAEEGMGTDTQYF. The chain links TRBV7-3 to TRBJ2-3; a possible D gene is TRBD2 (6 bases). V was cut by 2 bases and J by 1 base, with 25 bases left in between. The CDR3 covers 20 residues. Per germline, CDR1 SGHTA and CDR2 FQGTGA. The full variable domain, rest sourced from reference TRBV7-3 and TRBJ2-3, is GAGVSQTPSNKVTEKGKYVELRCDPISGHTALYWYRQSLGQGPEFLIYFQGTGAADDSGLPNDRFFAVRPEGSVSTLKIQRTERGDSAVYLCASSLFPLAEEGMGTDTQYFGPGTRLTVL.

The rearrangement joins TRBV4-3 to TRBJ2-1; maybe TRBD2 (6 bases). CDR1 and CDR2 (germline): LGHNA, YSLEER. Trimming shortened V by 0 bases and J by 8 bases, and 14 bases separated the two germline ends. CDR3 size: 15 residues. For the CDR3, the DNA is TGCGCCAGCAGCCAAGATATGACTAGTGGGCATGAGCAGTTCTTC. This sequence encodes CASSQDMTSGHEQFF.

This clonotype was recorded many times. The CDR3 sequence: CASSLEQGSQPQHF. CDR3 in DNA: TGTGCCAGCAGCTTAGAACAGGGGAGCCAGCCCCAGCATTTT. This chain links TRBV7-9 with TRBJ1-5; 7 nucleotides match TRBD1. V shed 1 base, J shed 7 bases, and the junction held 4 bases outside the gene matches. This CDR3 region has 14 residues. Germline assignment: CDR1 SEHNR and CDR2 FQNEAQ (reference sequence).

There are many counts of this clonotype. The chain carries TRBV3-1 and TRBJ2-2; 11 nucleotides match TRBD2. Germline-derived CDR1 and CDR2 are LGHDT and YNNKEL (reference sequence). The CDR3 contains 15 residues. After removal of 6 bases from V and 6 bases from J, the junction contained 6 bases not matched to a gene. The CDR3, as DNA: TGTGCCAGCAGTTCTCTAGCGGGAGGAGCCGGGGAGCTGTTTTTT. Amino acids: CASSSLAGGAGELFF.